This T cell receptor (beta chain) was identified in a study of T-cell reconstitution after alpha-beta-depleted transplantation in children. V dropped 4 bases and J dropped 10; count of bases not matched to a gene: 9. CDR3 size: 13 residues. The germline gives CDR1 SGHRS, CDR2 YFSETQ. This clonotype was counted only a few times. The TCRbeta library incorporated unique molecular identifiers. TCRdb reanalysed the PCR reads using MiXCR and keeps one entry per CDR3 protein. The repertoire holds about 610,000 distinct CDR3 sequences, over 9.5% seen once, with less than 4.5% in the top ten. The TCR comes from a human donor who donated a stem cell graft to a child with acute myeloid leukemia. The chain couples TRBV5-1 to TRBJ2-7, with TRBD1 matching 9 bases. Source: PBMCs from the stem cell graft donor, taken from the stem cell graft. DNA for the CDR3: TGCGCCAGCAGCGGGGGACAGGGAGGCGAACAGTACTTC. This encodes CASSGGQGGEQYF.